These 4 T cell receptor beta chains were all obtained from the same sample, sequenced in a study of PD-L1 blockade in urothelial cancer. The time point is: peripheral blood 6 weeks after treatment start. The repertoire was sequenced with immunoSEQ multiplex PCR; TCRdb's copy has only in-frame clones and lacks some. Here the sample spans around 62,000 clones, roughly 90% being singletons. The sequences come from PBMCs, collected around atezolizumab (anti-PD-L1) treatment. The receptors come from a man in his sixties with urothelial cancer.

The gene calls are TRBV10-3 and TRBJ1-5, with 11 bases fitting TRBD1. Germline V lookup: CDR1 ENHRY, CDR2 SYGVKD. The CDR3 totals 12 residues. V dropped 8 bases and J dropped 7; count of bases not matched to a gene: 1. The CDR3 protein is CAIGQGAQPQHF. CDR3 nucleotide sequence: TGTGCCATCGGACAGGGGGCCCAGCCCCAGCATTTT.

The J gene is TRBJ1-1, the V gene TRBV7-9, with 7 bases lining up with TRBD1. This CDR3 has 14 amino acids. The germline gives CDR1 SEHNR, CDR2 FQNEAQ (reference sequence). Trimming cost V 5 bases and J 5 bases; bases outside gene matches: 8. For the CDR3, the DNA is TGTGCCAGCAGCATACAGGGGAAGGGGACTGAAGCTTTCTTT. Its translation: CASSIQGKGTEAFF. Combining the CDR3 with reference TRBV7-9 and TRBJ1-1 gives the whole variable domain DTGVSQNPRHKITKRGQNVTFRCDPISEHNRLYWYRQTLGQGPEFLTYFQNEAQLEKSRLLSDRFSAERPKGSFSTLEIQRTEQGDSAMYLCASSIQGKGTEAFFGQGTRLTVV.

The chain couples TRBV9 to TRBJ2-3; 13 bases line up with TRBD2. This CDR3 region has 17 residues. Germline CDR1 is SGDLS and CDR2 is YYNGEE. After removal of 3 bases from V and 6 bases from J, the junction contained 10 bases not matched to a gene. The DNA for the CDR3 is TGTGCCAGCAGCGCCTCCGGGACTAGCGGGATTGTGGATACGCAGTATTTT. It codes for CASSASGTSGIVDTQYF.

The rearrangement links TRBV5-1 to TRBJ2-3, with 14 bases aligning to TRBD2. CDR3 length: 19 residues. In germline, CDR1 is SGHRS, CDR2 YFSETQ. Trimming took 0 bases from V and 4 from J; bases not matched to a gene: 10. CDR3 coding DNA: TGCGCCAGCAGCTTGGGAACCGGGACTAGCGGGAGCAGGGCAGATACGCAGTATTTT. It specifies CASSLGTGTSGSRADTQYF.